This T cell receptor (beta chain) was sequenced in a study of T cell changes during pregnancy in multiple sclerosis. Germline CDR1 is SQVTM and CDR2 is ANQGSEA. CDR3 size: 12 residues. The data were produced by immunoSEQ multiplex PCR, yet TCRdb's version contains in-frame clones alone and is incomplete. This sample has fewer than 60,000 clones, with about 91% found just once. The source was CD8+ T cells from peripheral blood mononuclear cells, collected after pregnancy. This clonotype was obtained from a female donor with multiple sclerosis, enrolled in a pregnancy study. V is TRBV29-1 and J is TRBJ2-5, with 8 positions matching TRBD1. The J call is doubtful: the DNA matches TRBJ2-7 better. The CDR3 DNA reads TGCAGCGTTGGGACAGGGACCTACGAGCAGTACTTC. Its protein is CSVGTGTYEQYF.